This T cell receptor (beta chain) was captured in a study of shared clonotypes between healthy human individuals. Generated by immunoSEQ multiplex PCR, the TCRdb table keeps only in-frame clones and is missing some. The data show about 1.1 million clones, with 75% to 80% seen just once and roughly 0.62% held by the top ten. This clone was seen once. CDR1 ENHRY and CDR2 SYGVKD come from the germline V gene. With 2 bases clipped from V and 4 bases from J, the junction kept 7 bases outside the gene matches. The CDR3 totals 17 residues. This TCR derives from a man younger than 35 in good health. Some clones in this sample may be carry-over from other donors' samples. The chain carries TRBV10-3 and TRBJ2-3; 12 bases are a match to TRBD2. Sample: memory CD4+ T cells from PBMCs. Subset here: CD45RA-negative fraction. CDR3 nucleotides: TGTGCCATCAGTGAGACGACTAGCGGGAGTGGAGCAGATACGCAGTATTTT. This codes for CAISETTSGSGADTQYF.